One T cell receptor beta chain is described in this entry. This entry is derived from a study of blood T cells in healthy people across ages. This CDR3 comprises 14 residues. V lost 5 bases and J lost 5, with 13 bases in between. In germline, CDR1 is SGHNT, CDR2 YENEEA. A second PCR, run for roughly 7 to 11 cycles, used a sample-barcoded 5' primer plus a J-beta primer mix. One entry per CDR3 protein results from TCRdb running MiXCR on the 5' RACE reads. The table lists 1 million or so distinct CDR3 sequences, about 23% of them singletons. This same sample was also taken into another study, of T cells of mothers and their children. That study adds: Each mother yielded more than 8 million TCR beta CDR3 reads. Each child yielded some 3 million reads.

The rearrangement joins TRBV11-3 to TRBJ2-1; the D gene could be TRBD1 or TRBD2 (5 bases each). This sequence was found in a girl aged 2 to 10 in good health. The sample comprised blood. The CDR3 nucleotides are TGTGCCAGCAGCCCACGGGACGGGAACAATGAGCAGTTCTTC. Translation gives CASSPRDGNNEQFF.